One sample yielded the 11 T cell receptor beta chains listed below, sequenced in a study of graft-versus-host responses after intestinal transplantation. The assay was immunoSEQ multiplex PCR, and TCRdb's table has in-frame clones only and misses some. This sample carries fewer than 10,000 clones, roughly 97% of them seen once, and the ten largest clones take roughly 0.23%. Sample: PBMCs, taken 23 days after intestinal transplant. These TCRs come from a human patient who received an intestinal transplant, so some T cells may come from the graft donor.

The V gene is TRBV11-1, the J gene TRBJ2-7; no reliable D call. The ends were cut back, 2 bases at V and 3 bases at J, with 8 bases in the middle. The CDR3 spans 13 residues. Germline loops: CDR1 SGHAT, CDR2 FQDESV (reference sequence). DNA of the CDR3: TGTGCCAGCAGCTTAACGGCCTTCTACGAGCAGTACTTC. This codes for CASSLTAFYEQYF.

This clone is a singleton in its sample. This chain uses TRBV28 with TRBJ2-4; possibly TRBD1 for D (5 bases). Trimming took 3 bases from V and 1 from J, leaving 7 bases between them. Germline V gene lookup returns CDR1 MDHEN and CDR2 SYDVKM. The CDR3 length is 14 residues. In nucleotides, the CDR3 is TGTGCCAGCAGTTTGGGGCGGGCCAAAAACATTCAGTACTTC. Its translation: CASSLGRAKNIQYF.

The V gene is TRBV9, the J gene TRBJ2-1, with D unresolved. Trimming shortened V by 3 bases and J by 4 bases, and 11 bases separated the two germline ends. This CDR3 has 14 amino acids. CDR1 is SGDLS, CDR2 YYNGEE, per germline. CDR3 region: CASSATKVYNEQFF. For the CDR3, the DNA is TGTGCCAGCAGCGCCACTAAGGTTTACAATGAGCAGTTCTTC.

This clone was found once. V gene TRBV10-3 combines with J gene TRBJ2-7; 12 bases are a match to TRBD2. There are 15 residues in the CDR3. J gave up 2 bases and V 6 bases, and 5 bases lay outside the gene matches. Germline V CDR1 and CDR2: ENHRY, SYGVKD. The CDR3 here is CAISAWTSGTYEQYF. The CDR3 DNA reads as TGTGCCATCAGCGCCTGGACTAGCGGGACCTACGAGCAGTACTTC.

The V call is TRBV23-1, the J call TRBJ2-7, with 8 bases that match TRBD1. TRBV23-1 is noted as an ORF with a role that remains uncertain. The CDR3 is made up of 16 amino acids. With V trimmed by 4 bases and J by 2 bases, 10 bases remained unmatched. CDR3 residues: CASSPQGAGEPYEQYF. The CDR3 DNA is TGCGCCAGCAGTCCCCAGGGGGCAGGGGAGCCCTACGAGCAGTACTTC.

The chain recombines TRBV6-6 with TRBJ1-2; 8 bases fit TRBD1. The germline CDR1 and CDR2 sequences are MNHNY and SVGAGI (reference sequence). Trimming removed 6 bases from V and 3 bases from J; junction bases left unmatched: 6. The CDR3 totals 14 residues. Written as DNA, the CDR3 is TGTGCCAGCAGACTGGACAGGGACGACTATGGCTACACCTTC. Translation gives CASRLDRDDYGYTF.

The V and J genes are TRBV7-9 and TRBJ2-1; D perhaps matches TRBD2 (6 bases). The CDR3 totals 18 residues. Germline-derived CDR1 and CDR2 are SEHNR and FQNEAQ (reference sequence). The ends were cut back, 4 bases at V and 8 bases at J, with 27 bases in the middle. Written as DNA, the CDR3 is TGTGCCAGCAGCTCGTCAGACCTTCGACTAGTAAGTGTCGATGAGCAGTTCTTC. Translating gives CASSSSDLRLVSVDEQFF. Full variable domain (outside the CDR3, taken from reference TRBV7-9 and TRBJ2-1): DTGVSQNPRHKITKRGQNVTFRCDPISEHNRLYWYRQTLGQGPEFLTYFQNEAQLEKSRLLSDRFSAERPKGSFSTLEIQRTEQGDSAMYLCASSSSDLRLVSVDEQFFGPGTRLTVL.

This chain connects TRBV10-3 to TRBJ2-1, with D unresolved. Trimming left V 0 bases short and J 9 bases short, with 6 bases between. The CDR3 has 12 amino acids. Germline V CDR1 and CDR2: ENHRY, SYGVKD. In DNA form, the CDR3 reads TGTGCCATCAGTGAGTCGGATCTTGAGCAGTTCTTC. Translating gives CAISESDLEQFF.

V and J are TRBV21-1 and TRBJ2-5; whether TRBD2, the table's D call, matches the DNA was not checked. TRBV21-1 is described as a pseudogene. There are 18 residues in the CDR3. The chain's CDR3 is CASSKLPLAGVCQETQYF. CDR3 nucleotides: TGTGCCAGCAGCAAATTACCCTTAGCGGGAGTTTGCCAAGAGACCCAGTACTTC.

In this sample, this clone turned up once. One end of the junction varies from germline; a read error may be responsible. The chain is built from TRBV28 and TRBJ2-7; 10 positions match TRBD2. Germline CDR1 reads MDHEN; CDR2 reads SYDVKM. The CDR3 extends over 14 amino acids. CDR3 sequence: CASKRPSGSYGQYF. As DNA, the CDR3 is TGTGCCAGCAAACGGCCTAGCGGGAGTTACGGGCAGTACTTC.

V usage is TRBV28 and J usage is TRBJ2-4; 7 bases match TRBD1. The CDR3 sequence is 16 residues long. V gave up 5 bases and J gave up 1 base; unmatched junction bases: 8. The germline V gene encodes CDR1 MDHEN and CDR2 SYDVKM. The CDR3, as DNA: TGTGCCAGCAGTCCCCCCGGGACAGTGGCCAAAAACATTCAGTACTTC. Translation gives CASSPPGTVAKNIQYF.